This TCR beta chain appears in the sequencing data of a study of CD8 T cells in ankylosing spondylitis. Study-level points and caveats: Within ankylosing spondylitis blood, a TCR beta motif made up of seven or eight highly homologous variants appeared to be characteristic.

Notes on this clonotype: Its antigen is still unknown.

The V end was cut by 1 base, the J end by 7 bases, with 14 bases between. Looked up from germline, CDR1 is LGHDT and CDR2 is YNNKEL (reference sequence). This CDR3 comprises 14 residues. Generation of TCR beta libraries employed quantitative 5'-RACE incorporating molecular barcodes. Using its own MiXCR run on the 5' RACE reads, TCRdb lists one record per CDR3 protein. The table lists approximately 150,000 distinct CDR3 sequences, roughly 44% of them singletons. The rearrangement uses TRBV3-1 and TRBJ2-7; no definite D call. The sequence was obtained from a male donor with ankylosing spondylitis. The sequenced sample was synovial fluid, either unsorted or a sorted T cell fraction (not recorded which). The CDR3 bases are TGTGCCAGCAGCCAAGCAACCACTGCTCTTGAGCAGTACTTC. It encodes CASSQATTALEQYF.